The entry below gives a single TCR beta chain sequence along with its context. These data are taken from a study of T cells in Graves' hyperthyroidism and ophthalmopathy. Researchers took RNA transcripts and amplified the TCR beta CDR3 regions from them. HTBI primers were employed in a first-round RT-PCR of the TCR CDR3. TCRdb re-called the multiplex PCR reads with MiXCR, one entry per CDR3 protein. The repertoire holds about 640,000 distinct CDR3 sequences, with 20% as singletons. The germline V and J ends were trimmed by 3 bases and 8 bases, with 11 bases remaining between them. CDR3 length: 13 residues. Germline V lookup: CDR1 LNHDA, CDR2 SQIVND (reference sequence).

This chain uses TRBV19 with TRBJ2-1; perhaps TRBD1 as D (5 bases). The sequenced sample was blood. This sequence was found in a man younger than 45 with Graves' ophthalmopathy. The CDR3 loop is CASSITWGDEQFF. The CDR3 nucleotides read TGTGCCAGTAGTATTACATGGGGCGATGAGCAGTTCTTC.